A single sample is the source of the 31 T cell receptor beta chains below, sequenced in a study of response to subunit inactivated influenza vaccine. One entry per CDR3 protein, called by TCRdb with MiXCR from the RT-PCR reads. The sample holds 500,000 to 600,000 distinct CDR3 sequences, 6% to 9% seen once. The material sequenced was PBMCs from blood, taken 23 months after vaccination. Receptors were obtained from a man aged 50 to 69 who received an inactivated influenza vaccine.

The rearrangement joins TRBV9 to TRBJ2-5, with TRBD1 identical over 8 bases. The CDR3 loop spans 15 amino acids. Per germline, CDR1 SGDLS and CDR2 YYNGEE. V dropped 4 bases and J dropped 4; count of bases not matched to a gene: 9. The DNA for the CDR3 is TGTGCCAGCAGCCCGCGGTCCCAGGGGGCAGAGACCCAGTACTTC. It specifies CASSPRSQGAETQYF.

The rearrangement uses TRBV18 and TRBJ2-1; possibly TRBD2 for D (6 bases). V was trimmed by 3 bases and J by 9 bases, leaving 12 bases between them. Germline V gene data show CDR1 as KGHSH and CDR2 as LQKENI. This CDR3 contains 13 residues. The CDR3 DNA sequence: TGTGCCAGCTCACCGGGACTTGAGGGTGAGCAGTTCTTC. Its protein is CASSPGLEGEQFF.

The rearrangement uses TRBV6-5 and TRBJ2-5; D uncertain. V dropped 2 bases and J dropped 5 bases, with 9 bases sitting between them. The CDR3 covers 13 residues. The germline CDR1 and CDR2 sequences are MNHEY and SVGAGI. The CDR3: CASSYLLGETQYF. The DNA for the CDR3 is TGTGCCAGCAGTTACCTGCTTGGTGAGACCCAGTACTTC.

The table lists this clonotype with a few counts. The chain joins TRBV6-2 or TRBV6-3 to TRBJ2-2, with 9 bases fitting TRBD1. Germline V CDR1 and CDR2: MNHEY, SVGEGT. After removal of 8 bases from V and 7 bases from J, the junction contained 14 bases not matched to a gene. The CDR3 covers 16 residues. CDR3 amino acids: CASASPGQGVVGELFF. The CDR3 DNA follows: TGTGCCAGCGCCTCCCCGGGACAGGGTGTGGTCGGGGAGCTGTTTTTT.

Ten or more counts support this clonotype. The chain employs TRBV12-3 or TRBV12-4 and TRBJ2-5; the match to TRBD1 covers 9 bases. V was pared by 5 bases and J by 4 bases, with 8 bases of the junction left unmatched. The CDR3 is 15 residues long. This CDR3 reads CASSPPGQGRETQYF. The CDR3 DNA reads TGTGCCAGCAGTCCCCCGGGACAGGGAAGAGAGACCCAGTACTTC.

This clonotype was recorded many times. This chain connects TRBV9 to TRBJ1-1, with TRBD1 as a possible D gene (5 bases). V was trimmed by 4 bases and J by 4 bases, leaving 17 bases between them. Germline CDR1 reads SGDLS; CDR2 reads YYNGEE. CDR3 length: 15 residues. The CDR3 loop reads CASSPRGTLVTEAFF. Written as DNA, the CDR3 is TGTGCCAGCAGCCCCCGAGGGACGCTGGTCACTGAAGCTTTCTTT.

This clonotype was picked up a small number of times. The rearrangement uses TRBV5-1 and TRBJ2-3; D gene uncertain. V was shortened by 4 bases and J by 0 bases, with 9 bases between the two germline ends. The germline CDR1 and CDR2 sequences are SGHRS and YFSETQ. The CDR3 spans 14 residues. In nucleotides, the CDR3 is TGCGCCAGCAGCCACAGCGTCAGCACAGATACGCAGTATTTT. It encodes CASSHSVSTDTQYF. Looking up the rest from reference TRBV5-1 and TRBJ2-3 gives the full variable domain: KAGVTQTPRYLIKTRGQQVTLSCSPISGHRSVSWYQQTPGQGLQFLFEYFSETQRNKGNFPGRFSGRQFSNSRSEMNVSTLELGDSALYLCASSHSVSTDTQYFGPGTRLTVL.

The sample holds a few counts of this clonotype. The gene calls are TRBV2 and TRBJ1-4; TRBD1 is a possible D gene (6 bases). From germline, CDR1 is SNHLY and CDR2 FYNNEI. Trimming took 1 base from V and 10 from J, leaving 13 bases between them. This CDR3 region has 14 residues. DNA of the CDR3: TGTGCCAGCAGTGAAGGGGGGGGCATAGGAAAACTGTTTTTT. Its protein product is CASSEGGGIGKLFF.

CDR3 DNA sequence: TGCGCCAGCAAGGCCGGCAGCTCTGAAGCTTTCTTT. This gives the protein CASKAGSSEAFF. The V call is TRBV10-2, the J call TRBJ1-1; no firm D call. Germline loops: CDR1 WSHSY, CDR2 SAAADI. The CDR3 spans 12 residues. V was trimmed by 7 bases and J by 6 bases, leaving 12 bases between them.

V and J are TRBV20-1 and TRBJ2-5, with TRBD2 matching over 15 bases. This CDR3 has 15 residues. CDR1 and CDR2 (germline): DFQATT, SNEGSKA (reference sequence). The V and J ends lost 6 bases and 2 bases, in that order; junction bases with no gene match: 4. CDR3 nucleotide sequence: TGCAGTGCCCTAGGGACTAGCGGGAGGCAAGAGACCCAGTACTTC. Translation: CSALGTSGRQETQYF.

This clonotype has a handful of counts. The rearrangement links TRBV10-3 to TRBJ1-1; 12 bases fit TRBD1. Germline V gene data show CDR1 as ENHRY and CDR2 as SYGVKD. This CDR3 comprises 14 residues. Germline trimming cut 6 bases from V and 4 bases from J; bases unmatched to any gene: 3. Here the CDR3 reads CAIRGDRGLTEAFF. The CDR3 DNA sequence: TGTGCCATCAGGGGGGACAGGGGGCTCACTGAAGCTTTCTTT.

In its sample, this clonotype was seen many times. V usage is TRBV12-3 or TRBV12-4 and J usage is TRBJ2-7; D gene uncertain. There are 14 residues in the CDR3. Trimming pared 3 bases from V and 7 bases from J, leaving 16 bases between. CDR3 in amino acids: CASSLPGFGAEQYF. The DNA for the CDR3 is TGTGCCAGCAGTTTGCCGGGCTTCGGTGCGGAGCAGTACTTC.

This clonotype was counted a few times. This rearrangement joins TRBV29-1 to TRBJ2-6; no definite D call. V lost 4 bases and J lost 1, with 5 bases in between. CDR1 SQVTM and CDR2 ANQGSEA come from the germline V gene. CDR3 length: 13 residues. The CDR3 reads CSVGVSGANVLTF. Here the CDR3 DNA reads TGCAGCGTTGGGGTATCTGGGGCCAACGTCCTGACTTTC.

This sequence joins TRBV5-1 and TRBJ1-1; no definite D call. Trimming left V 0 bases short and J 4 bases short, with 13 bases between. CDR3 length: 15 amino acids. Germline CDR1 and CDR2: SGHRS and YFSETQ. The CDR3 loop reads CASSLDPGLTTEAFF. In nucleotides, the CDR3 is TGCGCCAGCAGCTTGGATCCAGGTTTGACCACTGAAGCTTTCTTT.

V and J are TRBV4-1 and TRBJ1-1; tentative D call: TRBD1 (5 bases). The germline V gene encodes CDR1 MGHRA and CDR2 YSYEKL. Trimming stripped 4 bases from V and 5 bases from J, with 17 bases between. The CDR3 runs 15 residues. The CDR3 DNA is TGCGCCAGCAGCCCTTCCGGGGGGGTTTGGACTGAAGCTTTCTTT. It specifies CASSPSGGVWTEAFF.

The rearrangement joins TRBV5-6 to TRBJ1-6; unclear D gene. Looked up from germline, CDR1 is SGHDT and CDR2 is YYEEEE. The CDR3 has 15 residues. V shed 0 bases and J shed 4 bases, with 8 bases lying between them. For the CDR3, the DNA is TGTGCCAGCAGCTTGGGGACGGCTTATAATTCACCCCTCCACTTT. This sequence encodes CASSLGTAYNSPLHF.

Many counts were recorded for this clonotype. The chain links TRBV7-9 to TRBJ1-2; TRBD1 matches at 9 bases. The CDR3 has 15 amino acids. V lost 0 bases and J lost 3; bases outside the gene matches: 2. The V gene's germline CDR1 is SEHNR and CDR2 FQNEAQ (reference sequence). CDR3 DNA: TGTGCCAGCAGCTTAGCCCGACAGGGGGACTATGGCTACACCTTC. It translates to CASSLARQGDYGYTF.

The CDR3 nucleotides are TGTGCCATTAAAAGGGCTAGCGGGAGCTACGAGCAGTACTTC. It specifies CAIKRASGSYEQYF. The chain links TRBV6-2 or TRBV6-3 to TRBJ2-7; TRBD2 matches 10 bases. The J segment lost 3 bases and the V segment lost 10 bases, leaving 9 bases of the junction unmatched. Germline V gene sequence: CDR1 MNHEY, CDR2 SVGEGT. The CDR3 totals 14 residues.

This clonotype has only a few counts. One end of the junction fails to match germline, which may point to a read error. This sequence joins TRBV7-2 and TRBJ2-4, with 8 bases lining up with TRBD1. This CDR3 region has 13 residues. Germline V lookup: CDR1 SGHTA, CDR2 FQGNSA. The CDR3: CASSTRDRTSSFF. Here the CDR3 DNA reads TGTGCCAGCAGCACCCGGGACAGGACGTCCAGTTTCTTC.

Only a few counts were recorded for this clonotype. The rearrangement links TRBV5-4 to TRBJ1-2; TRBD1 is a possible D gene (5 bases). The CDR3 spans 13 residues. The V gene's germline CDR1 is SGHNT and CDR2 YYREEE (reference sequence). V was shortened by 4 bases and J by 7 bases, with 14 bases between the two germline ends. CDR3 residues: CASSPGAGLGYTF. CDR3 nucleotides: TGTGCCAGCAGCCCCGGCGCAGGGCTTGGCTACACCTTC.

This clonotype occurred many times. The J gene is TRBJ1-1, the V gene TRBV6-1; TRBD1 might be the D (5 bases). CDR3 length: 13 amino acids. Trimming shortened V by 5 bases and J by 5 bases, and 12 bases separated the two germline ends. The V gene's germline CDR1 is MNHNS and CDR2 SASEGT. The CDR3 region has the DNA TGTGCCAGCAGTCCAGGGTTTGGGACTGAAGCTTTCTTT. The encoded protein is CASSPGFGTEAFF.

This clonotype was recorded at least ten times. The chain links TRBV20-1 to TRBJ2-1; D gene uncertain. The V gene's germline CDR1 is DFQATT and CDR2 SNEGSKA (reference sequence). CDR3 length: 12 residues. The V gene lost 0 bases and the J gene lost 7 bases, with 7 bases spanning the gap. The CDR3 DNA sequence: TGCAGTGCTAGAGATCAGACGAATGAGCAGTTCTTC. The encoded protein is CSARDQTNEQFF.

This clonotype was seen repeatedly, ten times or more. The chain employs TRBV7-2 and TRBJ2-3; TRBD2 matches at 13 bases. V gave up 5 bases and J gave up 5 bases; unmatched junction bases: 7. The CDR3 is made up of 16 amino acids. Germline CDR1 SGHTA, CDR2 FQGNSA. Written as DNA, the CDR3 is TGTGCCAGCAGCCCCCGGACTAGCGGGAGTAAAGATACGCAGTATTTT. As protein: CASSPRTSGSKDTQYF.

V usage is TRBV11-2 and J usage is TRBJ2-5; the D gene is possibly TRBD1 (6 bases). Per the germline V gene, CDR1 is SGHAT and CDR2 is FQNNGV. The V end was cut by 1 base, the J end by 5 bases, with 14 bases between. The CDR3 totals 15 residues. The CDR3 DNA reads TGTGCCAGCAGCTTAGCTACACAGGGTTTGGAGACCCAGTACTTC. Translation: CASSLATQGLETQYF.

This chain connects TRBV7-2 to TRBJ2-2; no clear D. The V and J ends lost 0 bases and 0 bases respectively, with 8 bases between them. Per germline, CDR1 SGHTA and CDR2 FQGNSA. This CDR3 comprises 16 residues. CDR3 amino acids: CASSLAAFANTGELFF. CDR3 sequence (DNA): TGTGCCAGCAGCTTAGCTGCGTTCGCGAACACCGGGGAGCTGTTTTTT.

This chain connects TRBV20-1 to TRBJ2-6; no reliable D call. This CDR3 has 14 residues. Germline CDR1 reads DFQATT; CDR2 reads SNEGSKA (reference sequence). Trimming removed 3 bases from V and 1 base from J, with 7 bases in between. CDR3 nucleotide sequence: TGCAGTGCTAGGTCCGGGTCTGGGGCCAACGTCCTGACTTTC. It is translated as CSARSGSGANVLTF.

The J gene is TRBJ2-3, the V gene TRBV7-2, with TRBD2 as a possible D gene (5 bases). The CDR3 consists of 12 residues. Per germline, CDR1 SGHTA and CDR2 FQGNSA. Between the trimmed V and J ends, which lost 6 bases and 6 bases, there was a span of 10 bases. CDR3 DNA: TGTGCCAGCAGTCGGAGGCCGGATACGCAGTATTTT. Translation: CASSRRPDTQYF.

Ten or more counts support this clonotype. The CDR3 DNA reads TGCGCCAGCAGCCAAGATCGGGGCACAGATACGCAGTATTTT. Translation: CASSQDRGTDTQYF. J is TRBJ2-3 and V is TRBV4-3, with D uncertain. V was trimmed by 0 bases and J by 1 base, leaving 5 bases between them. Germline loops: CDR1 LGHNA, CDR2 YSLEER. This CDR3 region has 14 residues.

The V call is TRBV4-2, the J call TRBJ2-3; the D gene is possibly TRBD2 (6 bases). The CDR3 contains 15 residues. With 0 bases removed from V and 5 bases from J, the gap between germline ends came to 12 bases. CDR1 and CDR2 (germline): LGHNA, YNFKEQ. DNA of the CDR3: TGTGCCAGCAGCCAAGACAGGAGGGGAGGAGATACGCAGTATTTT. Its protein is CASSQDRRGGDTQYF.

In this sample, this clonotype turned up many times. The chain recombines TRBV7-2 with TRBJ1-2, with a weak D call TRBD1 (6 bases). This CDR3 region has 15 residues. The V end was cut by 1 base, the J end by 4 bases, with 13 bases between. Germline V gene data show CDR1 as SGHTA and CDR2 as FQGNSA. CDR3 amino acids: CASSLEIRGSYGYTF. The DNA for the CDR3 is TGTGCCAGCAGCTTAGAGATCAGGGGCTCCTATGGCTACACCTTC.

The V and J genes are TRBV11-2 and TRBJ2-2, with D possibly being TRBD2 (5 bases). The germline V and J ends were trimmed by 5 bases and 2 bases, with 15 bases remaining between them. There are 16 residues in the CDR3. Germline-derived CDR1 and CDR2 are SGHAT and FQNNGV. The CDR3 nucleotides are TGTGCCAGCAGCACCCCCTCCGGGAACAACACCGGGGAGCTGTTTTTT. This sequence encodes CASSTPSGNNTGELFF.